This T cell receptor (beta chain) derives from a study of T cell repertoires and HLA-DP antigens. Study-level background: One alloantigen had around ten groove amino acid differences from self, the other one. Pre-culture CD4+ samples used about 1,200 ng DNA versus 200 to 250 ng for CD137+CD4+ sorts.

V was pared by 6 bases and J by 5 bases, with 11 bases of the junction left unmatched. The CDR3 runs 16 residues. Germline assignment: CDR1 LGHNA and CDR2 YNFKEQ. Profiled with immunoSEQ multiplex PCR; TCRdb holds only in-frame clones, not every one. Of approximately 89,000 clones in the sample, around nine tenths were seen once. To note about this clone: Its target is not known.

Average purity of the negatively selected CD4+ T cells was about 98%. CD4+ T cells were isolated untouched, about 98% pure. This sequence originates from a man aged 50 to 60 in good health and CMV-seronegative. The sample consisted of CD4+ T cells from PBMCs. V gene TRBV4-2 combines with J gene TRBJ2-2, with 8 bases matching TRBD1. The CDR3 sequence is CASRGNRDRQTGELFF. As DNA, the CDR3 is TGTGCCAGCAGAGGTAACCGGGACAGGCAAACCGGGGAGCTGTTTTTT.